This TCR beta chain was recorded in a study of T cells in Graves' hyperthyroidism and ophthalmopathy. The CDR3 is 13 residues long. The ends were cut back, 4 bases at V and 5 bases at J, with 10 bases in the middle. Germline V gene lookup returns CDR1 SEHNR and CDR2 FQNEAQ (reference sequence). This clonotype was detected many times. Amplified TCR beta CDR3 regions derived from RNA transcripts. The TCR CDR3 first-round RT-PCR relied on the HTBI primer set. TCRdb passed the multiplex PCR reads through MiXCR, listing each CDR3 protein once. This table has around 620,000 distinct CDR3 sequences, about 14% appearing once.

This TCR derives from a woman aged 18-35 years with Graves' ophthalmopathy. V is TRBV7-9 and J is TRBJ2-3; D is unclear. The sample comprised blood. Here the CDR3 DNA reads TGTGCCAGCAGCTCCAACCGTGAAGATACGCAGTATTTT. Protein product: CASSSNREDTQYF. The entire variable domain, with the rest obtained from reference TRBV7-9 and TRBJ2-3, is as follows: DTGVSQNPRHKITKRGQNVTFRCDPISEHNRLYWYRQTLGQGPEFLTYFQNEAQLEKSRLLSDRFSAERPKGSFSTLEIQRTEQGDSAMYLCASSSNREDTQYFGPGTRLTVL.